The entry below describes one T cell receptor (beta chain). Amplification targeted TCR beta CDR3 regions from RNA transcripts. An initial round of RT-PCR targeting the TCR CDR3 relied on the HTBI primer set. MiXCR, applied by TCRdb to the multiplex PCR reads, yields one record per CDR3 protein. The data contain about 420,000 distinct CDR3 sequences, approximately 13% of them seen just once; the ten biggest clones take up approximately 5.3%. These data are taken from a study of T cells in Graves' hyperthyroidism and ophthalmopathy. Absent ophthalmopathy progression within 18 months defined stable Graves' hyperthyroidism. The CDR3 runs 14 residues. V shed 7 bases, J shed 3 bases, and the junction held 3 bases outside the gene matches.

The sequence came from a woman younger than 30 with Graves' hyperthyroidism. Sequenced material: blood. The chain joins TRBV12-3 or TRBV12-4 to TRBJ2-2; TRBD1 matches 9 bases. CDR3 region: CASMGTGYTGELFF. The CDR3 DNA reads as TGTGCCAGCATGGGGACAGGGTACACCGGGGAGCTGTTTTTT.